A selection of T cell receptor beta chains follows, all from one sample in a study of OX40 agonist ivuxolimab in advanced cancers. Profiling relied on immunoSEQ multiplex PCR, and the TCRdb table lists in-frame clones only, not all of them. The sample consists of around 68,000 clones, less than 95% of them appearing once. Source: CD4+ or CD8+ T cells sorted from blood, taken in a trial of the OX40 agonist ivuxolimab. These TCRs come from an adult with an advanced solid tumor such as melanoma, head and neck, liver or kidney cancer. The CDR3 runs from the conserved cysteine through the conserved F or W. D genes are given only for firm matches. Where a row states a size, it is once, few, many or the class of an expanded clone; other rows omit it.

abundance,d_gene,v_gene,j_gene,CDR3nt,CDR3aa
.,TRBD1,TRBV5-4,TRBJ2-7,TGTGCCAGCAGCTTGCCGGGACAGGGAGCCTACGAGCAGTACTTC,CASSLPGQGAYEQYF
.,.,TRBV5-6,TRBJ1-4,TGTGCCAGCAGCTTTGGCAGGCCCCCTAATGAAAAACTGTTTTTT,CASSFGRPPNEKLFF
.,TRBD2,TRBV6-6,TRBJ2-3,TGTGCCAGCAGCTCGGGGACTATGATTAGCACAGATACGCAGTATTTT,CASSSGTMISTDTQYF
.,.,TRBV6-1,TRBJ1-1,TGTGCCAGCAAGGTTACAGTGGGCACTGAAGCTTTCTTT,CASKVTVGTEAFF
.,TRBD2,TRBV5-8,TRBJ2-1,TGTGCCAGCAGCTCTTCCTTGCGGGAGGGGGGTGAGCAGTTCTTC,CASSSSLREGGEQFF
few,.,TRBV5-4,TRBJ1-5,TGTGCCAGCAGCTTCTGGGGTCAGCCCCAGCATTTT,CASSFWGQPQHF
.,.,TRBV30,TRBJ2-5,TGTGCCTGGAGTTCAGCAAGTGGGAGGTGGTACTTC,CAWSSASGRWYF
.,TRBD2,TRBV27,TRBJ2-7,TGTGCCAGCAGTTTCTCGCTAGCGGGACCTTGGGAGCAGTACTTC,CASSFSLAGPWEQYF
.,TRBD1,TRBV12-5,TRBJ1-1,TGTGCTAGTGGTTTGACGCGGGACAGGGGGACTGAAGCTTTCTTT,CASGLTRDRGTEAFF
.,TRBD1,TRBV5-8,TRBJ1-2,TGTGCCAGCAGACGCAGGGGGCTCTCCTATGGCTACACCTTC,CASRRRGLSYGYTF
.,TRBD1,TRBV6-5,TRBJ2-7,TGTGCCAGCAGTGGACAGGTCGGGTCGGGAGAGCAGTACTTC,CASSGQVGSGEQYF
.,.,TRBV29-1,TRBJ2-1,TGCAGCGTTACTAGTTACAATGAGCAGTTCTTC,CSVTSYNEQFF
once,.,TRBV14,TRBJ1-2,TGTGCCAGCAGTCAGGGAGACTATGGCTACACCTTC,CASSQGDYGYTF
.,.,TRBV5-1,TRBJ2-5,TGCGCCAGCAGCTTGGGGCTAGTACGACAAGAGACCCAGTACTTC,CASSLGLVRQETQYF
.,TRBD1,TRBV18,TRBJ2-7,TGTGCCAGCTCACCACGACAGGGAATAGACTACGAGCAGTACTTC,CASSPRQGIDYEQYF
.,TRBD1,TRBV7-6,TRBJ1-5,TGTGCCAGCAGCTCCTTGACAGGGCCGGGTCAGCCCCAGCATTTT,CASSSLTGPGQPQHF
.,.,TRBV2,TRBJ2-1,TGTGCCAGCAGTAGGACCAGCAACAATGAGCAGTTCTTC,CASSRTSNNEQFF
.,.,TRBV30,TRBJ2-5,TGTGCCTGGACCGGGGTTGGGGAGACCCAGTACTTC,CAWTGVGETQYF
.,TRBD2,TRBV7-2,TRBJ2-4,TGTGCCAGCAGCACGGGGGGACTAGCGGGAGAAATTCAGTACTTC,CASSTGGLAGEIQYF
.,.,TRBV6-5,TRBJ1-1,TGTGCCGTCGGACTGCTGAACACTGAAGCTTTCTTT,CAVGLLNTEAFF
once,.,TRBV14,TRBJ1-2,TGTGCCAGCAGCCAAGAGGGGCCCTATGGCTACACCTTC,CASSQEGPYGYTF
.,.,TRBV6-1,TRBJ1-2,TGTGCCAGCAGTGACCCCGGGACTTGGAAGGGCTATGGCTACACCTTC,CASSDPGTWKGYGYTF
.,.,TRBV11-2,TRBJ2-2,TGTGCCAGCAGCTTATTACCCAGCGGCTCCACCGGGGAGCTGTTTTTT,CASSLLPSGSTGELFF
.,TRBD1,TRBV5-1,TRBJ1-4,TGCGCCAGCAGCGCCTGGACAGGGGCTAATGAAAAACTGTTTTTT,CASSAWTGANEKLFF
.,TRBD2,TRBV28,TRBJ2-1,TGTGCCAGCATCCCCCAACGGGGGGGCTACAATGAGCAGTTCTTC,CASIPQRGGYNEQFF
few,.,TRBV7-8,TRBJ1-5,TGTGCCAGCAGAGGCCAGCCCCAGCATTTT,CASRGQPQHF
.,TRBD1,TRBV6-6,TRBJ1-3,TGTGCCAGCAACCTACAGGGGAACTCTGGAAACACCATATATTTT,CASNLQGNSGNTIYF
.,.,TRBV5-1,TRBJ2-7,TGCGCCAGCAGCTTGGGGGAACCGGGACAACAGTACTTC,CASSLGEPGQQYF
.,TRBD1,TRBV10-2,TRBJ1-2,TGCGCCAGCTCCGGGACAGGAGCCGCTACCTATGGCTACACCTTC,CASSGTGAATYGYTF
.,.,TRBV5-1,TRBJ2-3,TGCGCCAATACAATAGACCCAGGGGCAGATACGCAGTATTTT,CANTIDPGADTQYF
few,.,TRBV11-3,TRBJ2-5,TGTGCCAGCAGCACCCGGACCGGCGCGGAGACCCAGTACTTC,CASSTRTGAETQYF
.,.,TRBV19,TRBJ2-3,TGTGCCGACGAACCCCGGATCGCTAGCACAGATACGCAGTATTTT,CADEPRIASTDTQYF
.,.,TRBV30,TRBJ1-1,TGTGCCTGGAGTGTGTCGTATGGGGACTTGAACACTGAAGCTTTCTTT,CAWSVSYGDLNTEAFF
.,TRBD1,TRBV9,TRBJ2-7,TGTGCCAGCAGCGTAGAGTCAGGGGGCTTCTACGAGCAGTACTTC,CASSVESGGFYEQYF
.,TRBD1,TRBV5-4,TRBJ1-4,TGTGCCAGCAGCTTGGCGGCCGGGACAGGGGGCGCGAAACTGTTTTTT,CASSLAAGTGGAKLFF
.,.,TRBV6-1,TRBJ1-1,TGTGCCAGCAGTGATGATTACGCGGGGGGGCGGACTGAAGCTTTCTTT,CASSDDYAGGRTEAFF
.,TRBD2,TRBV2,TRBJ2-2,TGTGCCAGCAGTGGGGAAAGCGGGAGGTCCGGGGAGCTGTTTTTT,CASSGESGRSGELFF
.,.,TRBV14,TRBJ2-5,TGTGCCAGCAGCCCCATTGGGCTAGAAGAGACCCAGTACTTC,CASSPIGLEETQYF
few,.,TRBV19,TRBJ1-6,TGTGCCAGTAGTAGTATTCTGGAGTCACCCCTCCACTTT,CASSSILESPLHF
.,.,TRBV30,TRBJ1-6,TGTGCCTGGAGGATGAACGATAATTCACCCCTCCACTTT,CAWRMNDNSPLHF
once,TRBD2,TRBV6-5,TRBJ2-3,TGTGCCAGCAGTTATACTAGCGGTAACCCGCAGTATTTT,CASSYTSGNPQYF
.,.,TRBV6-5,TRBJ1-4,TGTGCCAGCCGGGAAACAACTAATGAAAAACTGTTTTTT,CASRETTNEKLFF
.,TRBD2,TRBV29-1,TRBJ2-1,TGCAGCGTCAAAACTAGCGGGATTGGATATGAGCAGTTCTTC,CSVKTSGIGYEQFF
.,TRBD1,TRBV19,TRBJ1-1,TGTGCCAGTAGCTCACAGGGGAAAGCTGAAGCTTTCTTT,CASSSQGKAEAFF
.,.,TRBV19,TRBJ2-7,TGTGCCAGTAGCCCTACCGCAGGGGATCGGGAGCAGTACTTC,CASSPTAGDREQYF
.,TRBD1,TRBV18,TRBJ2-5,TGTGCCAGCTCAGGTTCCGGGACAGTCGAGACCCAGTACTTC,CASSGSGTVETQYF
.,.,TRBV19,TRBJ1-6,TGTGCCAGTAGTCCTACCCTGGGGTCACCCCTCCACTTT,CASSPTLGSPLHF
once,TRBD1,TRBV6-6,TRBJ2-1,TGTGCCAGCAGTCCGCTGACAGGGGTGGGGGAGCAGTTCTTC,CASSPLTGVGEQFF
once,.,TRBV9,TRBJ2-1,TGTGCCAGCAGCGTAGCGGGACTCTACAATGAGCAGTTCTTC,CASSVAGLYNEQFF